This T cell receptor (beta chain) was documented in a study of cytomegalovirus exposure and HLA in healthy donors (dated by TCRdb to 2015 to 2018). Broadly, across the study: According to an earlier analysis of several hundred of the donors, roughly 180 million T cells yielded some 120 million unique TCR beta sequences and approximately 280 Gb of sequence data. Around 320 gigabases of sequencing data and tens of millions of unique TCR sequences were included in an early release covering 500 to 750 HLA-typed donors. The genetic ancestry cluster associated with self-reported Caucasian donors included 81% of the 398 genotyped donors. The aim of the study was to test whether cataloging public T cell receptors could identify signatures of past pathogen exposure. The study profiled the T cell repertoires of about 720 subjects by immunosequencing and related them to cytomegalovirus serostatus. Besides the first cohort of some 670 subjects, a separate validation cohort made up of 90 to 150 different subjects was used. To predict cytomegalovirus infection status, the study combined high-throughput TCR immunosequencing, statistical association of individual TCRs with disease status, and machine learning. In a later analysis, previously published TCR beta repertoires from 500 to 750 donors were re-analyzed and high-resolution HLA genotyping was added so that TCR occurrence patterns could be studied. Rather than using new phenotypic data, the later analysis identified candidate immune exposures from TCR beta sequences and from how often those sequences occurred across donors. An earlier analysis of 587 of the donors used high-throughput TCR beta sequencing to judge whether each TCR beta V gene segment behaved as functional or pseudogenic. Alongside the repertoire data, information on donor age, sex, ethnicity and CMV serostatus was compiled. A later genetic analysis took genome-wide SNP genotypes for about three fifths of the roughly 670 donors and used that subset as a discovery cohort. Every discovery cohort repertoire had been produced on one sequencing platform. HLA typing covered class I and class II loci at four-digit resolution. The number of donors typed differed by locus, with about 629-630 for A, B, C, DRB1 and DQB1, over 500 for DQA1, over 600 for DPA1, and roughly 450 for DPB1. Roughly five DR-DQ haplotypes were treated as single units for association and clustering because of strong linkage in the cohort. Across approximately 400 genotyped donors of the cohort, an average of about 240,000 unique TCR beta nucleotide sequences per donor were sequenced, and roughly 20% of those sequences were non-productive. The paper's findings and limits, for the study overall: Because some donors lacked HLA typing at each locus, the association tests relied only on the typed subset. Some IMGT-functional V segments, including TRBV6-2 and TRBV6-3, could not be told apart with the 87-base-pair reads, so those segments were excluded. The authors suggested that the approach could potentially be extended to other disease states and immunological phenotypes. The only immune exposure information available for the cohort was CMV serostatus. In a later analysis, TCR association rates were found to vary across HLA loci, with the most associated TCRs seen for DRB1 alleles and the fewest for HLA-C alleles. Strong co-occurrence of HLA alleles, especially DR and DQ, made assigning TCR associations to individual alleles difficult. Because counts were too low, about 15 rarely observed V segments, including chromosome 9 orphons, were left out of the earlier analysis of roughly 600 of the donors. A few of the identified cytomegalovirus-associated TCR beta chains were confirmed in vitro to be specific for cytomegalovirus antigens. At a false discovery rate of 0.05, a later analysis linked approximately 18,000 TCR beta sequences to specific HLA alleles. Most TCR sequences were seen in very few donors, while some public TCRs were found in many individuals. A total of some 180 TCR beta chains were listed by the study as associated with cytomegalovirus. The presence/absence analyses assumed that sequencing depth was roughly uniform across donors, and that assumption may not be true. Linkage disequilibrium might explain the correlated functional status among segregating V segments, but an unknown experimental factor could not be ruled out. The classifier was reported to diagnose cytomegalovirus status with high specificity and sensitivity in both the original and validation cohorts. A further reported finding was that TCR beta sequences accurately predicted the HLA-A and HLA-B alleles for most subjects in the first cohort. A cluster of highly shared sequence variants was judged likely to represent a technical artifact of the sequencing pipeline. Only TCR beta chains were sequenced in this cohort, and the absence of alpha or paired-chain data limited detectable features. A later genetic analysis associated a missense DCLRE1C variant with V-gene and J-gene trimming of TCR beta chains, and an independent cohort replicated the association. Most CMV-associated TCR beta chains appeared to be HLA-restricted in a later analysis, and the HLA associations seemed to be driven largely by CMV exposure. According to a later genetic analysis, donors in an Asian-associated ancestry cluster had fewer N-insertions in productive TCRs than the roughly 670-donor mean. Several of the top co-occurrence clusters appeared to be linked to parvovirus B19, influenza, CMV and Epstein-Barr virus, according to a later analysis. In a later analysis, HLA-associated TCR beta chains were found to be more clonally expanded and to have lower generation probabilities than equally common non-associated chains. In an earlier analysis of 587 of the donors, most TCR beta V segments appeared in productive rearrangements about 90% or about 30% of the time, broadly matching IMGT annotations.

As encoded in the germline V gene, CDR1 is SGDLS while CDR2 is YYNGEE. Inclusive of the bounding cysteine and phenylalanine, the CDR3 is 11 residues long. Left in the record is the CDR3 DNA by itself, 33 bases read in frame from the first base. In total, roughly 710 healthy bone marrow donors made up the cohort. All cohort members were sampled while nominally healthy, although unrecorded immune exposures were likely present. The donor was CMV seronegative and was included in the group of about 350 seronegative cohort members. A peripheral blood sample was collected from each donor, and TCR beta sequencing was performed on peripheral blood mononuclear cells. Genomic DNA extraction from the blood cell samples was performed with the Qiagen DNeasy Blood Extraction Kit. The method behind the library was the immunoSEQ multiplex PCR assay. A mixture of 60 forward primers for TCR Vbeta segments and 13 reverse primers for TCR Jbeta segments was used in the multiplex PCR. The CDR3 region of rearranged TCR beta genes was amplified from genomic DNA with a multiplex PCR assay. Amplified TCR beta libraries were sequenced as 87-base-pair reads on the Illumina HiSeq System. The authors processed their data as follows. A later analysis counted about 80 million unique TCR beta chains across the 500 to 850 repertoires, and about 10 million of these chains were shared by at least two donors. A nearest-neighbor algorithm error-corrected the raw reads and collapsed the reads into unique sequences, merging closely related sequences to remove PCR and sequencing errors. To assign V, D and J gene segments, CDR3 sequences were aligned to IMGT reference sequences. For a sequence to be retained, a match of at least six nucleotides was required to both a V gene segment and a J gene segment. Rearrangements were classified as productive when the CDR3 lacked stop codons and remained in frame with V and J, and all other rearrangements were classified as non-productive. Following IMGT convention, CDR3 was defined as the stretch from the second conserved V-encoded cysteine to the conserved J-encoded phenylalanine. The earlier analysis of about 590 of the donors excluded sequences that lacked an unambiguous match to a single V gene segment. In an earlier analysis of 450 to 700 of the donors, V segments were called functional above 56.7% productive rearrangements and were called segregating when the between-donor standard deviation exceeded 5%. A statistical classification framework was built for diagnosing cytomegalovirus status from the catalog of TCR beta chain sequences. In a later analysis, V and J genes were assigned by comparing TCR nucleotide sequences against IMGT/GENE-DB human TR gene sequences. A later analysis assigned CDR3 sequences and most-parsimonious VDJ recombination scenarios with the TCRdist pipeline. A later analysis defined each TCR beta chain by its CDR3 amino acid sequence plus V-gene family, and excluded reads lacking a unique V-gene family. As a way to deal with suspected cross-contamination and a sequencing artifact, a later analysis dropped 640 or so nucleotide sequences that were highly shared and had low generation probability. For each public chain, a later analysis derived a clonal expansion index from normalized ranks of inferred template counts within each repertoire. Generation probabilities in a later analysis came from a VDJ recombination model fitted to out-of-frame rearrangements, and those results were checked against IGoR. Hypergeometric tests were used in a later analysis to score TCR-TCR, TCR-HLA and TCR-CMV co-occurrence, with a repertoire-size bias correction applied to the TCR pairs. In a later analysis, false discovery rates were estimated by permuting HLA or CMV assignments 20 times. In a later analysis, co-occurring TCRs were grouped using DBSCAN, with TCRdist sequence similarity added in when clustering inside HLA-allele-positive subsets. Repertoires with fewer than 30,000 or more than 120,000 public chains, plus five repertoires with anomalous nucleotide sharing, were excluded from co-occurrence clustering. Sourced from immuneACCESS, this table was stored by TCRdb with only in-frame sequences that have V and J called. A share of the clones is absent; for the studies checked, an unresolved V gene accounts for under half, and the remainder has no known explanation. The V and J calls and clone size were taken over from that table, and D and trimming were inferred from the DNA. This sample lists 210,000 or so clones; 60% to 80% were detected once. In total, the top ten clones hold around 1.7% of the sample.

Concerning this clone itself: This clone's antigen is unknown. The germline gene is not matched at one end of the junction; a read error may be the cause.

The TCR originated in a man between 18 and 29 years old in good health and CMV-seronegative. Input material: PBMCs. Recombination joined TRBV9 with TRBJ2-1; TRBD2 is perhaps the D gene, given 7 matching bases. The CDR3 reads as follows: CASSGGGVPLF. At the DNA level, the sequence is TGTGCCAGCAGCGGGGGGGGCGTCCCGCTCTTC.